The count of the clone carrying this T cell receptor beta chain is one. Its antigen is unknown. The data were taken from a study of lymphopenia after photon versus proton radiotherapy. Clones were read by immunoSEQ multiplex PCR, and TCRdb kept only the in-frame ones, dropping some. The sample has about 58,000 clones, 84% seen once. Germline V gene lookup returns CDR1 KGHSH and CDR2 LQKENI. The length of the CDR3 is 16 residues. The ends were cut back, 0 bases at V and 2 bases at J, with 12 bases in the middle. Study-level findings and limits: After lymphocyte nadir, photon-treated repertoires showed oligoclonal expansion, especially CD8+ Temra. A bigger post-nadir fall in TCR diversity correlated inversely with survival time in deceased patients. Photon-treated patients lost naive T cells and TCR diversity; proton-treated stayed stable.

V is TRBV18 and J is TRBJ2-3, with a weak D call TRBD2 (6 bases). The clonotype comes from a man between 60 and 75 years old with pancreatic cancer. The specimen was peripheral blood, collected from a patient treated with proton-based radiotherapy. The CDR3 region is CASSPPGLAYTDTQYF. CDR3 DNA: TGTGCCAGCTCACCACCAGGGCTAGCGTACACAGATACGCAGTATTTT.